The rows below give T cell receptor beta chains drawn from one sample of a study of cytomegalovirus exposure and HLA in healthy donors. TCRdb's table, derived via immunoSEQ multiplex PCR, lists solely in-frame clones and lacks some. Altogether about 130,000 clones are present, roughly 85% being singletons, with the ten largest covering approximately 6.7%. Input material: PBMCs. The receptors shown here come from a woman in her twenties or thirties in good health and CMV-seropositive. Each CDR3 is given with its conserved first and last residue. A D gene is named only where the DNA matches it firmly. Clone size appears in some rows only: once, few, many, or a class for an expanded clone.

D gene: NA; J gene: TRBJ1-2; clone size: NA; V gene: TRBV5-4; CDR3 DNA: TGTGCCAGCAACAAGGGAGGGTTAAACTATGGCTACACCTTC; CDR3 protein: CASNKGGLNYGYTF
D gene: TRBD1; J gene: TRBJ2-2; clone size: NA; V gene: TRBV4-1; CDR3 DNA: TGCGCCAGCAGCCCTTGGGACAGGGGGACAGGGGAGCTGTTTTTT; CDR3 protein: CASSPWDRGTGELFF
D gene: NA; J gene: TRBJ1-2; clone size: NA; V gene: TRBV19; CDR3 DNA: TGTGCCAGTAGGGATCCAGGGTTCAACTATGGCTACACCTTC; CDR3 protein: CASRDPGFNYGYTF
D gene: NA; J gene: TRBJ1-3; clone size: NA; V gene: TRBV19; CDR3 DNA: TGTGCCAGTAGTATCTTCGAGAGTCGTTTTGGAAACACCATATATTTT; CDR3 protein: CASSIFESRFGNTIYF
D gene: NA; J gene: TRBJ2-1; clone size: NA; V gene: TRBV2; CDR3 DNA: TGTGCCAGCAGTACTCGACTAGGGCGCAATGAGCAGTTCTTC; CDR3 protein: CASSTRLGRNEQFF
D gene: TRBD2; J gene: TRBJ2-2; clone size: NA; V gene: TRBV5-1; CDR3 DNA: TGCGCCAGCAGCCTTAACCCGGGACTAGCGGGAGGGGGATCCGGGGAGCTGTTTTTT; CDR3 protein: CASSLNPGLAGGGSGELFF
D gene: NA; J gene: TRBJ1-5; clone size: NA; V gene: TRBV7-9; CDR3 DNA: TGTGCCAGCAGCTCGCAGGGTGTGGATCAGCCCCAGCATTTT; CDR3 protein: CASSSQGVDQPQHF
D gene: NA; J gene: TRBJ1-4; clone size: few; V gene: TRBV4-1; CDR3 DNA: TGCGCCAGCAGCCAAGGAACCGGAGGTAATGAAAAACTGTTTTTT; CDR3 protein: CASSQGTGGNEKLFF
D gene: NA; J gene: TRBJ2-7; clone size: NA; V gene: TRBV28; CDR3 DNA: TGTGCCAGCAGTTTATGCGTGGCGGGGGCCCACTGCGAGCAGTACTTC; CDR3 protein: CASSLCVAGAHCEQYF
D gene: TRBD2; J gene: TRBJ2-7; clone size: once; V gene: TRBV7-9; CDR3 DNA: TGTGCCAGCAGCCCACGGGGGGGTCGCACCTACGAGCAGTACTTC; CDR3 protein: CASSPRGGRTYEQYF
D gene: TRBD1; J gene: TRBJ2-1; clone size: few; V gene: TRBV6-4; CDR3 DNA: TGTGCCAGCAGTGACAGGGGGCACAATGAGCAGTTCTTC; CDR3 protein: CASSDRGHNEQFF
D gene: TRBD2; J gene: TRBJ2-3; clone size: few; V gene: TRBV6-4; CDR3 DNA: TGTGCCAGCAGTGACTCGACGGGAGGGCCAGATACGCAGTATTTT; CDR3 protein: CASSDSTGGPDTQYF
D gene: NA; J gene: TRBJ1-5; clone size: NA; V gene: TRBV6-1; CDR3 DNA: TGTGCAAGCGGACAGCTTAGCAATCAGCCCCAGCATTTT; CDR3 protein: CASGQLSNQPQHF
D gene: NA; J gene: TRBJ1-2; clone size: NA; V gene: TRBV28; CDR3 DNA: TGTGCCAGCAGTCGGGGTTTCTATGGCTACACCTTC; CDR3 protein: CASSRGFYGYTF
D gene: TRBD2; J gene: TRBJ2-2; clone size: NA; V gene: TRBV28; CDR3 DNA: TGTGCCAGCAGCGTTAGGACTAGCTTGTCCGGGGAGCTGTTTTTT; CDR3 protein: CASSVRTSLSGELFF
D gene: NA; J gene: TRBJ2-2; clone size: NA; V gene: TRBV5-6; CDR3 DNA: TGTGCCAGCAGCTTCGGACTCAACACCGGGGAGCTGTTTTTT; CDR3 protein: CASSFGLNTGELFF
D gene: NA; J gene: TRBJ1-6; clone size: NA; V gene: TRBV7-9; CDR3 DNA: TGTTCCAGCAGCCTAGGGGCAACCTCCTATAATTCACCCCTCCACTTT; CDR3 protein: CSSSLGATSYNSPLHF
D gene: TRBD1; J gene: TRBJ1-4; clone size: NA; V gene: TRBV5-4; CDR3 DNA: TGTGCCACCCGAGGGGACAGGGGAAGGGAAAAACTGTTTTTT; CDR3 protein: CATRGDRGREKLFF
D gene: NA; J gene: TRBJ1-4; clone size: once; V gene: TRBV7-9; CDR3 DNA: TGTGCCAGCAGCTTAGCTGGGGGGGGGAATGAAAAACTGTTTTTT; CDR3 protein: CASSLAGGGNEKLFF
D gene: NA; J gene: TRBJ2-1; clone size: NA; V gene: TRBV6-6; CDR3 DNA: TGTGCCAGCAGTTACTCGCAGAGGGAGCAGTTCTTC; CDR3 protein: CASSYSQREQFF
D gene: NA; J gene: TRBJ2-7; clone size: medium-sized; V gene: TRBV4-1; CDR3 DNA: TGCGCCAGCAGCCAAGACGGCCAGGCAGGCTCCTACGAGCAGTACTTC; CDR3 protein: CASSQDGQAGSYEQYF
D gene: NA; J gene: TRBJ1-3; clone size: NA; V gene: TRBV19; CDR3 DNA: TGTGCCAGTAGTATCCACATCTCTGGAAACACCATATATTTT; CDR3 protein: CASSIHISGNTIYF
D gene: NA; J gene: TRBJ2-5; clone size: once; V gene: TRBV7-7; CDR3 DNA: TGTGCTAGCAGCTTAGCTCTGACTGCCAACCAAGAGACCCAGTACTTC; CDR3 protein: CASSLALTANQETQYF
D gene: NA; J gene: TRBJ1-1; clone size: NA; V gene: TRBV6-5; CDR3 DNA: TGTGCCAGCAGCTACACGTCTGGTCGGGGTCGGCGTGAAGCTTTCTTT; CDR3 protein: CASSYTSGRGRREAFF
D gene: NA; J gene: TRBJ2-1; clone size: NA; V gene: TRBV7-9; CDR3 DNA: TGTGCCAGCAGCTTGAGACGTGGGGGGAGCAATGAGCAGTTCTTC; CDR3 protein: CASSLRRGGSNEQFF
D gene: NA; J gene: TRBJ1-1; clone size: NA; V gene: TRBV29-1; CDR3 DNA: TGCAGCGTTGTTCTACAGTTGAACACTGAAGCTTTCTTT; CDR3 protein: CSVVLQLNTEAFF
D gene: NA; J gene: TRBJ2-5; clone size: NA; V gene: TRBV15; CDR3 DNA: TGTGCCACCAGCAGAGACAGGGCTCAAGAGACCCAGTACTTC; CDR3 protein: CATSRDRAQETQYF
D gene: NA; J gene: TRBJ1-1; clone size: NA; V gene: TRBV7-9; CDR3 DNA: TGTGCCAGCAGCTTCACAGAGAACACTGAAGCTTTCTTT; CDR3 protein: CASSFTENTEAFF
D gene: NA; J gene: TRBJ1-5; clone size: NA; V gene: TRBV30; CDR3 DNA: TGTGCCTGGAATCGGGAGGGTTATGGGCCCCAGCATTTT; CDR3 protein: CAWNREGYGPQHF
D gene: NA; J gene: TRBJ2-1; clone size: NA; V gene: TRBV28; CDR3 DNA: TGTGCCAGCAGTCCCCCCCTAGGATACAATGAGCAGTTCTTC; CDR3 protein: CASSPPLGYNEQFF
D gene: NA; J gene: TRBJ1-2; clone size: NA; V gene: TRBV6-5; CDR3 DNA: TGTGCCAGCAGTCTACAGCTTAACTATGGCTACACCTTC; CDR3 protein: CASSLQLNYGYTF
D gene: NA; J gene: TRBJ1-2; clone size: NA; V gene: TRBV5-1; CDR3 DNA: TGCGCCAGCAGCTTGGAAGGAGGACATGGCTACACCTTC; CDR3 protein: CASSLEGGHGYTF
D gene: TRBD1; J gene: TRBJ2-7; clone size: NA; V gene: TRBV30; CDR3 DNA: TGTGCCTGGAGTTACGACAGGGCCTACGAGCAGTACTTC; CDR3 protein: CAWSYDRAYEQYF
D gene: NA; J gene: TRBJ2-2; clone size: few; V gene: TRBV20-1; CDR3 DNA: TGCAGTGCTCCGGACACCGGGGAGCTGTTTTTT; CDR3 protein: CSAPDTGELFF
D gene: TRBD1; J gene: TRBJ2-1; clone size: NA; V gene: TRBV28; CDR3 DNA: TGTGCCAGCAGGGCTCCGGGGACAGTCTTTTACAATGAGCAGTTCTTC; CDR3 protein: CASRAPGTVFYNEQFF
D gene: NA; J gene: TRBJ2-1; clone size: NA; V gene: TRBV28; CDR3 DNA: TGTGCCAGCAGTTCAAAACTCCGGGACACTGTCTACAATGAGCAGTTCTTC; CDR3 protein: CASSSKLRDTVYNEQFF
D gene: TRBD1; J gene: TRBJ1-1; clone size: NA; V gene: TRBV4-2; CDR3 DNA: TGTGCCAGCAGCCAGCGGGACAGGGGGAGTTATGAGGACACTGAAGCTTTCTTT; CDR3 protein: CASSQRDRGSYEDTEAFF
D gene: TRBD2; J gene: TRBJ2-3; clone size: few; V gene: TRBV29-1; CDR3 DNA: TGCAGCGTGCTACTAGCGGCGGATACGCAGTATTTT; CDR3 protein: CSVLLAADTQYF
D gene: TRBD1; J gene: TRBJ2-2; clone size: NA; V gene: TRBV7-9; CDR3 DNA: TGTGCCAGCAGCTTCCGGGGACAGGGGACCGGGGAGCTGTTTTTT; CDR3 protein: CASSFRGQGTGELFF
D gene: NA; J gene: TRBJ2-7; clone size: few; V gene: TRBV30; CDR3 DNA: TGTGCCTGGCTAACAGGGGCCTCTGGGGGGGAGCAGTACTTC; CDR3 protein: CAWLTGASGGEQYF
D gene: NA; J gene: TRBJ1-2; clone size: NA; V gene: TRBV15; CDR3 DNA: TGTGCCACCAGCAGAGGAACGGGGAGAGCTAACTATGGCTACACCTTC; CDR3 protein: CATSRGTGRANYGYTF
D gene: NA; J gene: TRBJ2-3; clone size: NA; V gene: TRBV6-4; CDR3 DNA: TGTGCCAGCAGTGAGATGGAGGAAGATACGCAGTATTTT; CDR3 protein: CASSEMEEDTQYF
D gene: NA; J gene: TRBJ2-7; clone size: NA; V gene: TRBV6-6; CDR3 DNA: TGTGCCAGCAGTCTGACAGGTTACGAGCAGTACTTC; CDR3 protein: CASSLTGYEQYF
D gene: TRBD2; J gene: TRBJ2-1; clone size: NA; V gene: TRBV5-6; CDR3 DNA: TGTGCCAGCAGCTTAGCGGGACTAAAGGGTGATGAGCAGTTCTTC; CDR3 protein: CASSLAGLKGDEQFF
D gene: NA; J gene: TRBJ2-7; clone size: medium-sized; V gene: TRBV5-1; CDR3 DNA: TGCGCCAGCAGCCCTTCAGGGGCCCACGAGCAGTACTTC; CDR3 protein: CASSPSGAHEQYF
D gene: TRBD2; J gene: TRBJ2-7; clone size: NA; V gene: TRBV28; CDR3 DNA: TGTGCCAGCGGACTAGCGTTACCGTACGAGCAGTACTTC; CDR3 protein: CASGLALPYEQYF
D gene: NA; J gene: TRBJ1-2; clone size: once; V gene: TRBV10-3; CDR3 DNA: TGTGCCATCAGTGAGTCCGGGGGGGATTTCTATGGCTACACCTTC; CDR3 protein: CAISESGGDFYGYTF
D gene: NA; J gene: TRBJ2-7; clone size: few; V gene: TRBV7-3; CDR3 DNA: TGTGCCAGCAGCCCTTCGGGAATTACCGAGCAGTACTTC; CDR3 protein: CASSPSGITEQYF
D gene: TRBD1; J gene: TRBJ1-6; clone size: NA; V gene: TRBV30; CDR3 DNA: TGTGCCTGGAGTGTAACGCAGGGGGCGCCTTATAATTCACCCCTCCACTTT; CDR3 protein: CAWSVTQGAPYNSPLHF
D gene: NA; J gene: TRBJ2-6; clone size: NA; V gene: TRBV28; CDR3 DNA: TGTGCCAGCAGACTGAGTTTCCCCACCCCGAGCTCTGGGGCCAACGTCCTGACTTTC; CDR3 protein: CASRLSFPTPSSGANVLTF
D gene: NA; J gene: TRBJ1-2; clone size: NA; V gene: TRBV5-1; CDR3 DNA: TGCGCCAGCAGCTTAGGGGGGGTAATGGATGGCTACACCTTC; CDR3 protein: CASSLGGVMDGYTF
D gene: TRBD2; J gene: TRBJ2-7; clone size: NA; V gene: TRBV25-1; CDR3 DNA: TGTGCCAGCAGTGAAGTTAGCGGGAGATCCGAGCAGTACTTC; CDR3 protein: CASSEVSGRSEQYF
D gene: NA; J gene: TRBJ2-3; clone size: NA; V gene: TRBV10-3; CDR3 DNA: TGTGCCATCAGTGATGGGCAAGATACGCAGTATTTT; CDR3 protein: CAISDGQDTQYF